A selection of T cell receptor beta chains follows, all from one sample in a study of T-cell reconstitution after alpha-beta-depleted transplantation in children. TCRdb independently ran MiXCR on the PCR reads; one entry per CDR3 protein. The sample has 400,000 to 450,000 distinct CDR3 sequences, approximately 41% seen once. The input for sequencing was PBMCs, taken before TCRalphabeta/CD19-depleted stem cell transplant. Every receptor here comes from a girl aged 2 to 10 with aplastic anemia, due to receive a stem cell transplant. CDR3s include the opening cysteine and the closing phenylalanine or tryptophan. D genes are given only for firm matches. Size tells how often a clone was seen (once, few, many) or the class of an expanded clone, and some rows leave it out.

TRBJ2-5 | once | NA | TRBV6-1 | CASRFEGTHQETQYF
TRBJ2-5 | few | NA | TRBV7-9 | CASSSGEETQYF
TRBJ2-3 | NA | TRBD1 | TRBV5-1 | CASSLRDRGATDTQYF
TRBJ1-1 | NA | NA | TRBV5-1 | CASSYGSRKEAFF
TRBJ2-3 | NA | NA | TRBV11-3 | CASSLTRSSSTDTQYF
TRBJ1-1 | NA | TRBD1 | TRBV28 | CASSLTGDTEALF
TRBJ1-2 | NA | NA | TRBV28 | CASSFPGTEINYGYTF
TRBJ2-2 | NA | NA | TRBV20-1 | CSAPAARGGELFF
TRBJ2-5 | many | NA | TRBV5-1 | CASSLDGWTPETQYF
TRBJ2-2 | NA | NA | TRBV9 | CASSLPGTTNTGELFF
TRBJ1-1 | NA | NA | TRBV5-1 | CASSPQGVGPTEAFF
TRBJ2-5 | many | TRBD2 | TRBV28 | CASSLPALAGGQGVEETQYF
TRBJ2-2 | many | TRBD2 | TRBV11-2 | CASSSQRGRAFTGELFF
TRBJ1-1 | NA | TRBD1 | TRBV7-3 | CASSLKGANTEAFF
TRBJ2-2 | NA | NA | TRBV3-1 | CASSTSGATGELFF
TRBJ2-3 | many | NA | TRBV5-1 | CASSLPTVWRGPTADTQYF
TRBJ2-5 | NA | TRBD1 | TRBV20-1 | CSAIPGQQETQYF
TRBJ2-7 | NA | NA | TRBV6-1 | CASRDTLTYEQYF
TRBJ2-2 | few | NA | TRBV4-2 | CASSPTVGNTGELFF
TRBJ2-1 | few | TRBD2 | TRBV20-1 | CSAPWSGRGYEQFF
TRBJ2-7 | NA | NA | TRBV18 | CASSPDETGVSYEQYF
TRBJ2-5 | many | TRBD2 | TRBV5-1 | CASSLLREQETQYF
TRBJ2-5 | few | TRBD1 | TRBV7-2 | CASSPAGQGETQYF
TRBJ2-3 | NA | NA | TRBV15 | CATSRVPMSDTQYF
TRBJ2-5 | many | TRBD2 | TRBV6-5 | CASSSPSGRYQETQYF
TRBJ2-3 | many | TRBD2 | TRBV20-1 | CSAPRLAGGGDTQYF
TRBJ1-4 | NA | TRBD1 | TRBV20-1 | CSAPEGAGEKLFF
TRBJ2-2 | many | TRBD1 | TRBV27 | CASRERGRYTGELFF
TRBJ2-1 | NA | TRBD2 | TRBV5-1 | CASSLGAGGGSYNEQFF
TRBJ2-3 | NA | NA | TRBV10-3 | CAISDLADTQYF
TRBJ2-7 | NA | TRBD2 | TRBV5-1 | CASSLAGLAGAYEQYF
TRBJ2-3 | NA | TRBD2 | TRBV28 | CASSALGGKTQYF
TRBJ1-3 | NA | TRBD1 | TRBV12-3/TRBV12-4 | CASSLGGGANTIYF
TRBJ1-1 | many | NA | TRBV5-1 | CASTYPGGRNTEAFF
TRBJ1-6 | NA | TRBD1 | TRBV24-1 | CATPWGQLNSPLHF
TRBJ2-5 | NA | NA | TRBV5-4 | CASSSDLEETQYF
TRBJ1-3 | NA | NA | TRBV29-1 | CSVRGGPSSSGNTIYF
TRBJ2-2 | many | NA | TRBV3-1 | CASSPGPEVTGELFF
TRBJ2-5 | few | NA | TRBV7-8 | CASRPPGEGRETQYF
TRBJ1-5 | NA | NA | TRBV7-9 | CASSQALANQPQHF
TRBJ1-1 | NA | TRBD1 | TRBV5-1 | CASSWGTGKGEAFF
TRBJ2-1 | NA | NA | TRBV7-9 | CASSSPKGDEQFF
TRBJ2-3 | NA | NA | TRBV20-1 | CSFPKGTQYF
TRBJ1-5 | NA | NA | TRBV19 | CASRGSGQQGQPQHF
TRBJ2-7 | NA | NA | TRBV20-1 | CSARDGAATSYEQYF
TRBJ1-2 | many | TRBD1 | TRBV20-1 | CSARPGTGDGYTF
TRBJ2-5 | few | TRBD1 | TRBV29-1 | CSVHRGETQYF
TRBJ2-7 | NA | TRBD2 | TRBV6-1 | CASSAGLGDYEQYF
TRBJ2-5 | NA | NA | TRBV29-1 | CSARRGGGVGETQYF
TRBJ2-7 | few | TRBD2 | TRBV11-2 | CASSLGPSGSLREQYF
TRBJ1-1 | few | TRBD1 | TRBV6-2/TRBV6-3 | CASRTGGAKVNAEAFF
TRBJ2-3 | NA | NA | TRBV7-2 | CASSRSPSTDTQYF
TRBJ2-1 | few | NA | TRBV5-1 | CASSPDQSSVFNEQFF
TRBJ2-1 | many | NA | TRBV6-1 | CASSDAARGYNEQFF
TRBJ2-7 | many | TRBD2 | TRBV4-1 | CASSQATSGGYEQYF
TRBJ1-4 | few | NA | TRBV5-1 | CASSFGPEKLFF